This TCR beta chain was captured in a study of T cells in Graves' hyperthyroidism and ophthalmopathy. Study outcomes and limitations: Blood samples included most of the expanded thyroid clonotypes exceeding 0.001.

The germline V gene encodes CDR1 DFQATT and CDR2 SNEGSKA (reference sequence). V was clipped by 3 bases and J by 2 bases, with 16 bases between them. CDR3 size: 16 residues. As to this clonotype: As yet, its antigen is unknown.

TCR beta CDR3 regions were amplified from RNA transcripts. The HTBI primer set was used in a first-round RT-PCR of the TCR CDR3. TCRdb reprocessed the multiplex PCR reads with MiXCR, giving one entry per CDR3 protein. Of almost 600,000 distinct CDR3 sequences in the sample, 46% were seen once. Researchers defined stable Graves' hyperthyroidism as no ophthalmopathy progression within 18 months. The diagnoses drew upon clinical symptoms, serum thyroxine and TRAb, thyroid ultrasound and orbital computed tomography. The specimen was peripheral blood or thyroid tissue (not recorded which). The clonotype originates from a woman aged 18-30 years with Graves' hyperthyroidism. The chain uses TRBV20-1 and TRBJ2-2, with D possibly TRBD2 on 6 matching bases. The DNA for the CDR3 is TGCAGTGCTAGCATTTGGGGGACTGGAAACACCGGGGAGCTGTTTTTT. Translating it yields CSASIWGTGNTGELFF.